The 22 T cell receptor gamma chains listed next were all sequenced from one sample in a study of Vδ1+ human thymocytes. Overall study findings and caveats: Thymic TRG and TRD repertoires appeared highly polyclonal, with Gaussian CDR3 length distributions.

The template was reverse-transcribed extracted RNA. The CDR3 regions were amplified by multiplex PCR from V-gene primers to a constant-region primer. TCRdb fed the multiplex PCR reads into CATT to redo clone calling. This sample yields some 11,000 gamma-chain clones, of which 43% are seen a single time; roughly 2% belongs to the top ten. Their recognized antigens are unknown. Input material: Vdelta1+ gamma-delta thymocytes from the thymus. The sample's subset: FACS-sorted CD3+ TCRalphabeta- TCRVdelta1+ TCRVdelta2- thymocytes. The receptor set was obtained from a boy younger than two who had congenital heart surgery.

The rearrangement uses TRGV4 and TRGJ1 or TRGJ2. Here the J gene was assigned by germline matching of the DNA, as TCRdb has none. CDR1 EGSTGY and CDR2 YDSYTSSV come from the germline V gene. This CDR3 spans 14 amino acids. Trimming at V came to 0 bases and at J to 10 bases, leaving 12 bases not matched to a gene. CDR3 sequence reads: CATWDGRGFVKKLF. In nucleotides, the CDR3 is TGTGCCACCTGGGATGGGCGAGGGTTCGTAAAGAAACTCTTT.

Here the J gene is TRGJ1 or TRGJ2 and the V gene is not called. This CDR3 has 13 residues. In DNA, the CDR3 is TGTGCCACCTGGGACAGTGGGTGTTATAAGAAACTCTTT. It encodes CATWDSGCYKKLF.

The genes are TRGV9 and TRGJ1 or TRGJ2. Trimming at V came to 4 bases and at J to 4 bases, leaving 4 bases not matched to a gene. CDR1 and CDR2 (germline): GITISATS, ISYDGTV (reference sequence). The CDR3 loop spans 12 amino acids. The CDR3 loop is CALWDHYYKKLF. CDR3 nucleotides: TGTGCCTTGTGGGATCACTATTATAAGAAACTCTTT.

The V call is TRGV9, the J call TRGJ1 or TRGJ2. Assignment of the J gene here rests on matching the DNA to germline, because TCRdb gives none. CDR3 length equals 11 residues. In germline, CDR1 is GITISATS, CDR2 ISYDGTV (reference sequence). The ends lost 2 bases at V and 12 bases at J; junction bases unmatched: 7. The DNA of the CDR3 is TGTGCCTTGTGGGAGGGGATGGGGAAACTCTTT. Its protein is CALWEGMGKLF.

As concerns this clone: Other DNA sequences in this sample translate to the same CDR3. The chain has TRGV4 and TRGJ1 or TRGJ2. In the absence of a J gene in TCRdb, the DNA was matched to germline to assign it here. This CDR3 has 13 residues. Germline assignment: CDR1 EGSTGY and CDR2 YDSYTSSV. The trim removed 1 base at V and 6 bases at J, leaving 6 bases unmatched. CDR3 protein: CATWDGKGYKKLF. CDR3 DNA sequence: TGTGCCACCTGGGATGGAAAGGGTTATAAGAAACTCTTT.

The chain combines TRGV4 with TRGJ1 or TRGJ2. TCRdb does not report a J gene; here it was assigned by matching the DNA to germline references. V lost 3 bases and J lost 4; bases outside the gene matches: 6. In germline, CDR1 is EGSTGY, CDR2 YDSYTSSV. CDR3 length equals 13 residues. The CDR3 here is CATWDFVYYKKLF. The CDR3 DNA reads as TGTGCCACCTGGGATTTCGTGTATTATAAGAAACTCTTT.

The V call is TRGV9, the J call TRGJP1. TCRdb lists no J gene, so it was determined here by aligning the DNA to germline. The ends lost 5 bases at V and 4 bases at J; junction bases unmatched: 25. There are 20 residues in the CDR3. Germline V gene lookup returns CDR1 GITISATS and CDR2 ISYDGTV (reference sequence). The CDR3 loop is CALWGQGPRWSKFTGWFKIF. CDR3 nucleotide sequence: TGTGCCTTGTGGGGCCAAGGTCCAAGGTGGTCCAAGTTCACTGGTTGGTTCAAGATATTT.

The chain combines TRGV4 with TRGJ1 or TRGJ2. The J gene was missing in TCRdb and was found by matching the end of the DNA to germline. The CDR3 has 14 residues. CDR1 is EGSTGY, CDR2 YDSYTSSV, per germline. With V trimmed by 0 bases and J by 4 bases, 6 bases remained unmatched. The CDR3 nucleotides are TGTGCCACCTGGGATGGGCTGTTGTATTATAAGAAACTCTTT. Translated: CATWDGLLYYKKLF.

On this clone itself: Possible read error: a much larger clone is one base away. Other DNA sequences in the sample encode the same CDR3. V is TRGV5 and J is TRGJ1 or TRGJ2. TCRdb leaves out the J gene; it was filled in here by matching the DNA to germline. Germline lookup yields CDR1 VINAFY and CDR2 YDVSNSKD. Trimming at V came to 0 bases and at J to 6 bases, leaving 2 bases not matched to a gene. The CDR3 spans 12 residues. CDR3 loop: CATWDRSYKKLF. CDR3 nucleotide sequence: TGTGCCACCTGGGACAGGAGTTATAAGAAACTCTTT.

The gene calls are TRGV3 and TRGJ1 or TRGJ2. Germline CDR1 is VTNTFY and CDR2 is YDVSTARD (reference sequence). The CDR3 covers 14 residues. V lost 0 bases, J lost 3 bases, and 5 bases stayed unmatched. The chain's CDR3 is CATWDRRIYYKKLF. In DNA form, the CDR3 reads TGTGCCACCTGGGACAGGCGAATTTATTATAAGAAACTCTTT.

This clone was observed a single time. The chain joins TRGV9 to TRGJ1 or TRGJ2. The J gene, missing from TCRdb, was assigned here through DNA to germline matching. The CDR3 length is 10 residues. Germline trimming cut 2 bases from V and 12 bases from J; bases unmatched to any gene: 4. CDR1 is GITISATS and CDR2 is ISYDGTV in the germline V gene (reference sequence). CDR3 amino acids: CALWEGWKLF. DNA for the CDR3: TGTGCCTTGTGGGAGGGGTGGAAACTCTTT.

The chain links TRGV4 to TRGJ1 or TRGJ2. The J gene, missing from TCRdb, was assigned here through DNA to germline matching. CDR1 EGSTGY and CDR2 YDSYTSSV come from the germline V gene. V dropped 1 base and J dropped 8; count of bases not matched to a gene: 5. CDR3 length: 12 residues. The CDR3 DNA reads TGTGCCACCTGGGATGGCCCGAATAAGAAACTCTTT. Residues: CATWDGPNKKLF.

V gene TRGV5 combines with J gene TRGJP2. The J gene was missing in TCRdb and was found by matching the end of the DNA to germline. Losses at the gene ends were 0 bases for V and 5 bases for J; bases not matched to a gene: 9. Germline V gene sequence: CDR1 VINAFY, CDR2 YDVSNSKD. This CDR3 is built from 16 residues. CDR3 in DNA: TGTGCCACCTGGGACAGGCCCCCGGCGAGTGATTGGATCAAGACGTTT. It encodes CATWDRPPASDWIKTF.

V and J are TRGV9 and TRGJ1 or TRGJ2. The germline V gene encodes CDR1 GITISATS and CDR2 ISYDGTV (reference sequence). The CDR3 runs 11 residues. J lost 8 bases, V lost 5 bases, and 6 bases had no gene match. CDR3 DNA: TGTGCCTTGTGGGTCGAGGATAAGAAACTCTTT. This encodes CALWVEDKKLF.

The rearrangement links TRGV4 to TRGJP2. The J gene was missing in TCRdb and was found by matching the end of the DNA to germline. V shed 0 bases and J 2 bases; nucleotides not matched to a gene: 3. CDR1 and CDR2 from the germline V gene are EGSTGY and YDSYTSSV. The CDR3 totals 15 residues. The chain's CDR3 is CATWDGLSSDWIKTF. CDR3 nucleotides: TGTGCCACCTGGGATGGGCTAAGTAGTGATTGGATCAAGACGTTT.

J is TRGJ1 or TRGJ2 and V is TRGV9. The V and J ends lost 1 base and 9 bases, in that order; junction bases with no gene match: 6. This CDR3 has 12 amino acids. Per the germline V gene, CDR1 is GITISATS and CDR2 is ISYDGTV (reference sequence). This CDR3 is CALWEVPRKKLF. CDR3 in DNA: TGTGCCTTGTGGGAGGTCCCCCGTAAGAAACTCTTT.

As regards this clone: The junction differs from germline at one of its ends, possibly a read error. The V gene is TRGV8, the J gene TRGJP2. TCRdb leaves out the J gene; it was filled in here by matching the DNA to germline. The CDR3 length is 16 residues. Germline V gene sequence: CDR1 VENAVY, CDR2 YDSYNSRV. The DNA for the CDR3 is TGTGCCACCTGGGTCGTGAGGTATAGTAGTGATGGGATCAAGACGTTT. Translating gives CATWVVRYSSDGIKTF.

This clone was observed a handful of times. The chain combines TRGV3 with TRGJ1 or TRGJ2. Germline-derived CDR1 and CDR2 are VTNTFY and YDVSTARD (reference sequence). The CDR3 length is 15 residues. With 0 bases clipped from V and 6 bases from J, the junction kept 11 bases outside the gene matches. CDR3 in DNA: TGTGCCACCTGGGACAGGCCTGAAGTTTTTTATAAGAAACTCTTT. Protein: CATWDRPEVFYKKLF.

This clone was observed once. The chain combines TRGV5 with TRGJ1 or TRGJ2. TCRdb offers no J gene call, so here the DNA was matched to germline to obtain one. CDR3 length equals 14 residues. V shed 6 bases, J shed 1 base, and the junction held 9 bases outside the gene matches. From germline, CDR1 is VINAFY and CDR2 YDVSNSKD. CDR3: CATWPGVNYYKKLF. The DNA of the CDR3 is TGTGCCACCTGGCCTGGGGTAAATTATTATAAGAAACTCTTT.

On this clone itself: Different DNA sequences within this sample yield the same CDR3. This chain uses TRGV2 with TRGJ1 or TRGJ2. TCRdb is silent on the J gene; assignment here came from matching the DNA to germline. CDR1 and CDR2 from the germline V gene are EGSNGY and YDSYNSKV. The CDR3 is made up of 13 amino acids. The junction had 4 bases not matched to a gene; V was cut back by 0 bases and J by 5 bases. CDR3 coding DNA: TGTGCCACCTGGGACGGGCCGGATTATAAGAAACTCTTT. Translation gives CATWDGPDYKKLF.

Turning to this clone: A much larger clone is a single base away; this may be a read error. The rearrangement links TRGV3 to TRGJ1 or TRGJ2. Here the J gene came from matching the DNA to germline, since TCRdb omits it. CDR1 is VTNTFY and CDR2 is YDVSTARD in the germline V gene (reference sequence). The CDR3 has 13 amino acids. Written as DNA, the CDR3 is TGTGCCACCTGGGTCAGGAATTATTATAAGAAACTCTTT. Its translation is CATWVRNYYKKLF.

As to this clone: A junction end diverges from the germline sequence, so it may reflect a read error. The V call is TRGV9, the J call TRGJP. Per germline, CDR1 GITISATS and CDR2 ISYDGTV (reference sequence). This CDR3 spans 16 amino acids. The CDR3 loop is CALWEVKELGKKSKVF. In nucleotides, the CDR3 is TGTGCCTTGTGGGAGGTGAAAGAGTTGGGCAAAAAAAGCAAGGTATTT.